Following are 30 T cell receptor beta chains from one sample sequenced in a study of blood T cell repertoires in COVID-19. Repertoires were generated with immunoSEQ multiplex PCR, while TCRdb's copy carries only in-frame clones and drops some. The sample includes approximately 250,000 clones, approximately 88% of them seen just once. Sequencing was done on a sample of peripheral blood. The origin of the receptors is a woman aged 65 to 85 with COVID-19, enrolled during active disease.

This rearrangement joins TRBV27 to TRBJ1-4; a weak D match, TRBD1 (6 bases). CDR1 and CDR2 from the germline V gene are MNHEY and SMNVEV (reference sequence). This CDR3 region has 15 residues. Trimming stripped 0 bases from V and 6 bases from J, with 11 bases between. This CDR3 is CASSLSGAKDEKLFF. CDR3 in DNA: TGTGCCAGCAGTTTATCGGGGGCGAAGGATGAAAAACTGTTTTTT.

The V and J genes are TRBV7-3 and TRBJ2-1; 8 nucleotides match TRBD1. V gave up 2 bases and J gave up 8 bases; unmatched junction bases: 5. Germline V gene sequence: CDR1 SGHTA, CDR2 FQGTGA. This CDR3 contains 14 residues. The CDR3 is CASSLGQGTDEQFF. In DNA, the CDR3 is TGTGCCAGCAGCTTAGGACAGGGCACGGATGAGCAGTTCTTC. Drawing the rest from reference TRBV7-3 and TRBJ2-1, the complete variable domain is GAGVSQTPSNKVTEKGKYVELRCDPISGHTALYWYRQSLGQGPEFLIYFQGTGAADDSGLPNDRFFAVRPEGSVSTLKIQRTERGDSAVYLCASSLGQGTDEQFFGPGTRLTVL.

The V call is TRBV6-6, the J call TRBJ2-7; 11 bases fit TRBD2. Germline CDR1 MNHNY, CDR2 SVGAGI (reference sequence). V trimming: 5 bases; J trimming: 2 bases; junction bases outside the gene matches: 14. CDR3 length: 18 residues. The CDR3 coding sequence is TGTGCCAGCAGTCTCTTTATTAGTAGCGGGAGGGTGACCTACGAGCAGTACTTC. As protein: CASSLFISSGRVTYEQYF.

The rearrangement joins TRBV19 to TRBJ1-1; D unresolved. Germline values: CDR1 LNHDA, CDR2 SQIVND (reference sequence). Trimming shortened V by 7 bases and J by 4 bases, and 13 bases separated the two germline ends. The CDR3 consists of 13 residues. CDR3 sequence reads: CASNPPGATEAFF. CDR3 nucleotides: TGTGCCAGTAACCCCCCAGGCGCCACTGAAGCTTTCTTT.

This clone was seen a handful of times. The chain combines TRBV6-1 with TRBJ1-1; 8 bases are shared with TRBD1. The CDR3 has 16 residues. J gave up 6 bases and V 3 bases, and 12 bases lay outside the gene matches. Germline V gene data show CDR1 as MNHNS and CDR2 as SASEGT. CDR3 sequence: CASSESGTRGLAEAFF. In nucleotides, the CDR3 is TGTGCCAGCAGTGAGAGTGGGACCAGGGGGCTGGCTGAAGCTTTCTTT.

This chain joins TRBV30 and TRBJ1-4; TRBD1 matches at 10 bases. Germline V gives CDR1 GTSNPN, CDR2 SVGIG (reference sequence). V gave up 0 bases and J gave up 6 bases; unmatched junction bases: 7. The CDR3 covers 16 residues. The CDR3 DNA follows: TGTGCCTGGAGTGTAAGGAGGGGGACAGGGGATGAAAAACTGTTTTTT. Translation gives CAWSVRRGTGDEKLFF. Looking up the rest from reference TRBV30 and TRBJ1-4 gives the full variable domain: SQTIHQWPATLVQPVGSPLSLECTVEGTSNPNLYWYRQAAGRGLQLLFYSVGIGQISSEVPQNLSASRPQDRQFILSSKKLLLSDSGFYLCAWSVRRGTGDEKLFFGSGTQLSVL.

This clone was counted once. The chain employs TRBV6-1 and TRBJ1-2; D ambiguous. The germline V gene encodes CDR1 MNHNS and CDR2 SASEGT. Trimming took 3 bases from V and 6 from J, leaving 11 bases between them. This CDR3 is built from 13 residues. The CDR3, as DNA: TGTGCCAGCAGTGACGGAGGGCTTCATGGCTACACCTTC. Protein: CASSDGGLHGYTF.

V is TRBV3-1 (or the pseudogene TRBV3-2) and J is TRBJ2-7, with D perhaps TRBD2 (6 bases). Germline CDR1 reads LGHDT; CDR2 reads YNNKEL (reference sequence). Trimming stripped 0 bases from V and 6 bases from J, with 9 bases between. The CDR3 is 13 amino acids. CDR3 nucleotides: TGTGCCAGCAGCCAAGAAGGAGGGCGCGAGCAGTACTTC. Its protein product is CASSQEGGREQYF.

This rearrangement joins TRBV15 to TRBJ1-3; TRBD1 agrees at 8 bases. Trimming removed 3 bases from V and 3 bases from J; junction bases left unmatched: 10. CDR3 length equals 17 residues. Germline V lookup: CDR1 LNHNV, CDR2 YYDKDF (reference sequence). CDR3 nucleotide sequence: TGTGCCACCAGCAGCCTACCTACAGGGGGGGGTGGAAACACCATATATTTT. Its protein product is CATSSLPTGGGGNTIYF.

CDR3 loop: CASSSPREYEQYF. The DNA of the CDR3 is TGTGCCAGCAGCTCACCTCGGGAGTACGAGCAGTACTTC. The chain has TRBV11-3 and TRBJ2-7; the D gene is possibly TRBD2 (6 bases). The germline V gene encodes CDR1 SGHNT and CDR2 YENEEA. The V gene lost 4 bases and the J gene lost 4 bases, with 11 bases spanning the gap. The CDR3 length is 13 residues.

In this sample, this clone turned up once. The chain uses TRBV7-3 and TRBJ2-1, with 11 bases aligning to TRBD1. Trimming cost V 4 bases and J 7 bases; bases outside gene matches: 3. The CDR3 sequence is 14 residues long. Germline lookup yields CDR1 SGHTA and CDR2 FQGTGA. In DNA form, the CDR3 reads TGTGCCAGCAGCTCAGGACAGGGGGCGAATGAGCAGTTCTTC. Translated, it gives CASSSGQGANEQFF.

J is TRBJ2-1 and V is TRBV7-9; D is unresolved. The CDR3 spans 11 residues. The germline V gene has CDR1 SEHNR and CDR2 FQNEAQ (reference sequence). Trimming cost V 1 base and J 10 bases, with 5 bases left between them. The CDR3 region is CASSLGGEQFF. The CDR3 region has the DNA TGTGCCAGCAGCTTAGGAGGAGAGCAGTTCTTC.

V gene TRBV25-1 combines with J gene TRBJ2-7; D may be TRBD1 (6 bases). Looked up from germline, CDR1 is MGHDK and CDR2 is SYGVNS. This CDR3 contains 14 residues. V lost 6 bases and J 3 bases, leaving 15 bases between the germline ends. CDR3 residues: CASRQTGHFYEQYF. CDR3 DNA: TGTGCCAGCAGACAGACAGGCCACTTCTACGAGCAGTACTTC.

J is TRBJ2-7 and V is TRBV18, with a tentative D call TRBD1 (5 bases). V was trimmed by 2 bases and J by 3 bases, leaving 14 bases between them. CDR1 and CDR2 from the germline V gene are KGHSH and LQKENI. The CDR3 length is 15 residues. DNA of the CDR3: TGTGCCAGCTCACCAGAGGCAGGGAAGGTCTACGAGCAGTACTTC. It specifies CASSPEAGKVYEQYF.

The chain couples TRBV9 to TRBJ2-7; 16 bases match TRBD2. The CDR3 covers 17 residues. Germline lookup yields CDR1 SGDLS and CDR2 YYNGEE. Trimming cost V 4 bases and J 4 bases; bases outside gene matches: 8. In DNA form, the CDR3 reads TGTGCCAGCAGCCCAGGGACTAGCGGGAGGGCAAGGTACGAGCAGTACTTC. Translated, it gives CASSPGTSGRARYEQYF.

V usage is TRBV5-1 and J usage is TRBJ2-5, with 7 bases that match TRBD2. The germline V gene has CDR1 SGHRS and CDR2 YFSETQ. The CDR3 spans 15 residues. After removal of 0 bases from V and 3 bases from J, the junction contained 5 bases not matched to a gene. CDR3 amino acids: CASSLVQGGEETQYF. DNA of the CDR3: TGCGCCAGCAGCTTGGTTCAGGGAGGGGAAGAGACCCAGTACTTC.

This chain connects TRBV28 to TRBJ2-7; possible D gene TRBD1, 6 bases. The V end lost 4 bases, the J end lost 7 bases, and 20 bases lay between the germline ends. This CDR3 comprises 15 residues. The germline V gene has CDR1 MDHEN and CDR2 SYDVKM. The CDR3 protein is CASSSSGHPSWEQYF. The CDR3 DNA follows: TGTGCCAGCAGTTCCTCGGGACACCCTAGCTGGGAGCAGTACTTC. Based on the CDR3 plus reference TRBV28 and TRBJ2-7, the full variable domain is DVKVTQSSRYLVKRTGEKVFLECVQDMDHENMFWYRQDPGLGLRLIYFSYDVKMKEKGDIPEGYSVSREKKERFSLILESASTNQTSMYLCASSSSGHPSWEQYFGPGTRLTVT.

V gene TRBV5-1 combines with J gene TRBJ2-7; 9 nucleotides match TRBD1. The J segment lost 5 bases and the V segment lost 4 bases, leaving 7 bases of the junction unmatched. Per the germline V gene, CDR1 is SGHRS and CDR2 is YFSETQ. The CDR3 contains 14 residues. The CDR3 region is CASSPWTGADEQYF. In DNA form, the CDR3 reads TGCGCCAGCAGCCCCTGGACAGGGGCGGACGAGCAGTACTTC.

The chain uses TRBV6-5 and TRBJ2-7; 13 bases are shared with TRBD2. The germline gives CDR1 MNHEY, CDR2 SVGAGI. V shed 2 bases, J shed 4 bases, and the junction held 5 bases outside the gene matches. This CDR3 contains 16 residues. CDR3: CASSYRTSGSGYEQYF. CDR3 coding DNA: TGTGCCAGCAGTTACCGGACTAGCGGGAGTGGTTACGAGCAGTACTTC.

The chain has TRBV5-4 and TRBJ2-7; D not resolved. Per the germline V gene, CDR1 is SGHNT and CDR2 is YYREEE (reference sequence). V lost 0 bases and J lost 3, with 10 bases in between. The CDR3 is 14 residues long. This CDR3 is CASSLDRSDYEQYF. DNA for the CDR3: TGTGCCAGCAGCTTGGACAGATCGGACTACGAGCAGTACTTC.

The chain couples TRBV24-1 to TRBJ1-6, with TRBD1 as a possible D gene (5 bases). Germline CDR1 KGHDR, CDR2 SFDVKD. This CDR3 contains 16 residues. The V and J ends lost 1 base and 6 bases respectively, with 12 bases between them. The CDR3 sequence: CATSDLRAGVNSPLHF. In DNA, the CDR3 is TGTGCCACCAGTGATTTACGGGCGGGGGTTAATTCACCCCTCCACTTT.

The V and J genes are TRBV28 and TRBJ2-1, with D perhaps matching TRBD1 (5 bases). The CDR3 has 17 residues. V was pared by 6 bases and J by 7 bases, with 25 bases between. Germline-derived CDR1 and CDR2 are MDHEN and SYDVKM. CDR3 protein: CASSSPALGQGRNEQFF. The CDR3 DNA follows: TGTGCCAGCAGCTCCCCGGCCCTTGGGCAGGGCAGGAATGAGCAGTTCTTC.

The chain has TRBV14 and TRBJ2-2; D is possibly TRBD2 (6 bases). V dropped 1 base and J dropped 0 bases, with 9 bases sitting between them. The germline gives CDR1 SGHDN, CDR2 FVKESK. This CDR3 spans 16 amino acids. The chain's CDR3 is CASSQGRATNTGELFF. Written as DNA, the CDR3 is TGTGCCAGCAGCCAAGGGAGGGCGACGAACACCGGGGAGCTGTTTTTT.

In this sample, this clone turned up once. The rearrangement uses TRBV24-1 and TRBJ1-2; perhaps TRBD1 as D (5 bases). The CDR3 runs to 14 residues. Trimming shortened V by 3 bases and J by 0 bases, and 7 bases separated the two germline ends. The germline V gene has CDR1 KGHDR and CDR2 SFDVKD. The CDR3 DNA is TGTGCCACCAGTGATGGCAGGGCTAACTATGGCTACACCTTC. Its protein product is CATSDGRANYGYTF.

The J gene is TRBJ2-1, the V gene TRBV3-1 (or the pseudogene TRBV3-2), with TRBD1 as a possible D gene (6 bases). V was cut by 4 bases and J by 15 bases, with 16 bases left in between. The CDR3 is 12 residues long. Germline V lookup: CDR1 LGHDT, CDR2 YNNKEL (reference sequence). The chain's CDR3 is CASSLDPGVTFF. DNA for the CDR3: TGTGCCAGCAGCCTAGACCCAGGGGTAACGTTCTTC.

The V gene is TRBV24-1, the J gene TRBJ2-1; 13 nucleotides agree with TRBD2. This CDR3 spans 19 amino acids. Germline V CDR1 and CDR2: KGHDR, SFDVKD. V lost 7 bases and J lost 0; bases outside the gene matches: 11. For the CDR3, the DNA is TGTGCCACCAGCCCTAGACTAGCGGGAGGCCGGAGCTCCTACAATGAGCAGTTCTTC. This gives the protein CATSPRLAGGRSSYNEQFF.

The CDR3, as DNA: TGCGCCAGCAGCCCACTAGCGGGAGATGAAGAGACCCAGTACTTC. This translates into CASSPLAGDEETQYF. V usage is TRBV5-1 and J usage is TRBJ2-5; 11 bases are shared with TRBD2. V lost 4 bases, J lost 3 bases, and 5 bases stayed unmatched. The CDR3 loop spans 15 amino acids. CDR1 is SGHRS and CDR2 is YFSETQ in the germline V gene. Together with reference TRBV5-1 and TRBJ2-5, the CDR3 gives the full variable domain: KAGVTQTPRYLIKTRGQQVTLSCSPISGHRSVSWYQQTPGQGLQFLFEYFSETQRNKGNFPGRFSGRQFSNSRSEMNVSTLELGDSALYLCASSPLAGDEETQYFGPGTRLLVL.

As regards this clone: A read error may account for a junction end that differs from germline. The chain has TRBV7-7 and TRBJ2-5, with 13 positions matching TRBD2. This CDR3 is built from 15 residues. Germline loops: CDR1 SSHAT, CDR2 FNYEAQ (reference sequence). The CDR3, as DNA: TGTGCTAGCAGCAAGGGACTAGCGGGAAAAGAGACCCAGTACTTC. Its translation: CASSKGLAGKETQYF. Full variable domain (rest looked up from reference TRBV7-7 and TRBJ2-5): GAGVSQSPRYKVTKRGQDVTLRCDPISSHATLYWYQQALGQGPEFLTYFNYEAQPDKSGLPSDRFSAERPEGSISTLTIQRTEQRDSAMYRCASSKGLAGKETQYFGPGTRLLVL.

V is TRBV19 and J is TRBJ2-5, with TRBD1 matching over 7 bases. The CDR3 covers 14 residues. Germline V gene sequence: CDR1 LNHDA, CDR2 SQIVND (reference sequence). With 3 bases clipped from V and 4 bases from J, the junction kept 5 bases outside the gene matches. The CDR3 loop is CASSINRGAETQYF. DNA of the CDR3: TGTGCCAGTAGTATTAACAGGGGCGCAGAGACCCAGTACTTC.

The J gene is TRBJ1-6, the V gene TRBV6-5, with D possibly TRBD1 on 5 matching bases. CDR1 and CDR2 (germline): MNHEY, SVGAGI. This CDR3 contains 16 residues. Trimming stripped 4 bases from V and 13 bases from J, with 23 bases between. CDR3 region: CASSSDPTGVGGPLHF. DNA for the CDR3: TGTGCCAGCAGTTCCGACCCCACAGGTGTCGGGGGTCCCCTCCACTTT.